These 15 T cell receptor beta chains were sequenced from one sample in a study of preoperative IRX-2 immunotherapy in early breast cancer. Profiled with immunoSEQ multiplex PCR; TCRdb holds only in-frame clones, not every one. The table lists approximately 13,000 clones, more than 75% of them singletons, with approximately 30% in the top ten. Treatment meaning: preoperative locoregional IRX-2 cytokine immunotherapy. This specimen was acquired from a patient treated with IRX-2 immunotherapy. These receptors all stem from a human donor with breast cancer.

The V call is TRBV21-1, the J call TRBJ1-6; the D call TRBD1 from the table was never checked on the DNA. TRBV21-1 is tagged as a pseudogene. The CDR3 covers 18 residues. In DNA form, the CDR3 reads TGTGCCAGCAGCAAAGGACAGGGGTCGGCGTCCTATAATTCACCCCTCCACTTT. This codes for CASSKGQGSASYNSPLHF.

This chain links TRBV6-1 with TRBJ2-7; 8 bases fit TRBD1. Germline loops: CDR1 MNHNS, CDR2 SASEGT. The CDR3 covers 13 residues. V lost 6 bases, J lost 6 bases, and 7 bases stayed unmatched. As DNA, the CDR3 is TGTGCCAGCAGCCTCAGGGGGCAACCCGAGCAGTACGTC. Amino acids: CASSLRGQPEQYV.

This rearrangement joins TRBV30 to TRBJ2-1; either TRBD1 or TRBD2 may fit D (6 bases each). This CDR3 is 12 amino acids long. Trimming left V 5 bases short and J 9 bases short, with 14 bases between. The germline CDR1 and CDR2 sequences are GTSNPN and SVGIG (reference sequence). Written as DNA, the CDR3 is TGTGCCTGGGGGATACAGGGAGGTGAGCAGTTCTTC. The encoded protein is CAWGIQGGEQFF.

This clone was picked up a small number of times. The chain links TRBV4-1 to TRBJ1-4, with D possibly being TRBD1 (5 bases). Trimming shortened V by 2 bases and J by 0 bases, and 7 bases separated the two germline ends. Germline CDR1 reads MGHRA; CDR2 reads YSYEKL. The CDR3 contains 15 residues. The CDR3 DNA is TGCGCCAGCAGCCAACAGGGCTCAACTAATGAAAAACTGTTTTTT. Translated: CASSQQGSTNEKLFF.

The V call is TRBV7-9, the J call TRBJ1-2; no clear D gene. This CDR3 region has 15 residues. Germline V gives CDR1 SEHNR, CDR2 FQNEAQ (reference sequence). The V end was cut by 7 bases, the J end by 0 bases, with 15 bases between. The CDR3 sequence is CASIPRSGSNYGYTF. In DNA, the CDR3 is TGTGCCAGCATCCCTCGGAGCGGTTCTAACTATGGCTACACCTTC.

This clone was counted a single time. The chain has TRBV5-1 and TRBJ2-3; 8 nucleotides align to TRBD2. From germline, CDR1 is SGHRS and CDR2 YFSETQ. This CDR3 is 16 amino acids long. The V segment lost 0 bases and the J segment 1 base; nucleotides outside the gene matches: 4. The CDR3 coding sequence is TGCGCCAGCAGCTTGGAGGCAGCGGGGGGCACAGATACGCAGTATTTT. Translated, it gives CASSLEAAGGTDTQYF.

V is TRBV2 and J is TRBJ2-2; D remains unclear. The V and J ends lost 5 bases and 5 bases respectively, with 6 bases between them. The CDR3 extends over 12 amino acids. Germline CDR1 and CDR2: SNHLY and FYNNEI. DNA for the CDR3: TGTGCCAGCAGTCTCGGGACCGGGGAGCTGTTTTTT. It codes for CASSLGTGELFF.

This chain links TRBV5-1 with TRBJ1-6; perhaps TRBD1 as D (5 bases). V was pared by 5 bases and J by 0 bases, with 12 bases between. Germline values: CDR1 SGHRS, CDR2 YFSETQ. The length of the CDR3 is 16 residues. The CDR3 region has the DNA TGCGCCAGCAGACAGGCCCTAAGCTCCTATAATTCACCCCTCCACTTT. Its protein product is CASRQALSSYNSPLHF.

The rearrangement joins TRBV6-5 to TRBJ1-2; D is ambiguous. The CDR3 spans 11 residues. The germline CDR1 and CDR2 sequences are MNHEY and SVGAGI. The germline V and J ends were trimmed by 4 bases and 10 bases, with 10 bases remaining between them. CDR3 coding DNA: TGTGCCAGCAGTTCGGGGATCTCCTACACCTTC. It encodes CASSSGISYTF.

This chain uses TRBV7-9 with TRBJ2-7; D gene ambiguous. Germline-derived CDR1 and CDR2 are SEHNR and FQNEAQ (reference sequence). Trimming left V 2 bases short and J 1 base short, with 9 bases between. The CDR3 extends over 14 amino acids. CDR3 amino acids: CASSLKERSYEQYF. The DNA for the CDR3 is TGTGCCAGCAGCTTAAAGGAACGGTCCTACGAGCAGTACTTC. Full variable domain (remainder filled in from reference TRBV7-9 and TRBJ2-7): DTGVSQNPRHKITKRGQNVTFRCDPISEHNRLYWYRQTLGQGPEFLTYFQNEAQLEKSRLLSDRFSAERPKGSFSTLEIQRTEQGDSAMYLCASSLKERSYEQYFGPGTRLTVT.

The chain couples TRBV6-6 to TRBJ1-2, with D hard to call. CDR1 is MNHNY, CDR2 SVGAGI, per germline (reference sequence). This CDR3 has 12 residues. The germline V and J ends were trimmed by 6 bases and 4 bases, with 9 bases remaining between them. CDR3 in DNA: TGTGCCAGCAGCCCCGACGGCTATGGCTACACCTTC. Its protein product is CASSPDGYGYTF.

The chain links TRBV12-5 to TRBJ2-1, with unresolved D. This CDR3 spans 13 amino acids. The germline CDR1 and CDR2 sequences are LGHNT and FRNRAP. Trimming removed 1 base at V and 4 bases at J, with 5 bases between. The CDR3 DNA follows: TGTGCTAGTGGTTTGGGGGCGTACAATGAGCAGTTCTTC. This encodes CASGLGAYNEQFF.

The chain recombines TRBV10-2 with TRBJ2-1, with 12 bases matching TRBD2. This CDR3 has 17 amino acids. Trimming took 2 bases from V and 5 from J; bases not matched to a gene: 7. Germline-derived CDR1 and CDR2 are WSHSY and SAAADI. Here the CDR3 DNA reads TGCGCCAGCAGTGAGACTAGCGGGGGGCATACCCACAATGAGCAGTTCTTC. Translated, it gives CASSETSGGHTHNEQFF.

This chain connects TRBV10-2 to TRBJ2-2; no firm D call. Trimming took off 3 bases at V and 0 bases at J, with 8 bases between the two ends. This CDR3 is built from 15 residues. From germline, CDR1 is WSHSY and CDR2 SAAADI. In DNA form, the CDR3 reads TGCGCCAGCAGTGACACTTTCGCGAACACCGGGGAGCTGTTTTTT. This sequence encodes CASSDTFANTGELFF.

The chain joins TRBV18 to TRBJ2-5; weak D call: TRBD1 (6 bases). The ends were cut back, 0 bases at V and 0 bases at J, with 11 bases in the middle. Germline V gives CDR1 KGHSH, CDR2 LQKENI. The length of the CDR3 is 16 residues. CDR3 region: CASSPPQGHYQETQYF. CDR3 nucleotide sequence: TGTGCCAGCTCACCACCGCAGGGACACTACCAAGAGACCCAGTACTTC.